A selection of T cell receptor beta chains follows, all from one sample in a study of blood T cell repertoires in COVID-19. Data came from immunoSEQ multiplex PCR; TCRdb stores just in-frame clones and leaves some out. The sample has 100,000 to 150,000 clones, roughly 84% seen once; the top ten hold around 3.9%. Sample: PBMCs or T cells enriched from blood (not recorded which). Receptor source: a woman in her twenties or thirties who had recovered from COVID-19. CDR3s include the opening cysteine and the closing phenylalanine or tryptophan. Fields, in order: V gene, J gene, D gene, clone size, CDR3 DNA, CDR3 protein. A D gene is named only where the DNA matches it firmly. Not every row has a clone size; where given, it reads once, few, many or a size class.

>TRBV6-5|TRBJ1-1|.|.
TGTGCCAGCAGGGCTGAAGGGGTCACTGAAGCTTTCTTT
CASRAEGVTEAFF
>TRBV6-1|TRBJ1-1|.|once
TGTGCCAGCAGTGAGGCGGGGATAGGGACTGAAGCTTTCTTT
CASSEAGIGTEAFF
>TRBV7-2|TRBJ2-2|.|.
TGTGCCAGCAGCATCCAGCGACTAACCGGGGAGCTGTTTTTT
CASSIQRLTGELFF
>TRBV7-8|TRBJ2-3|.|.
TGTGCCAGCAGCTTCCTACCCACAGATACGCAGTATTTT
CASSFLPTDTQYF
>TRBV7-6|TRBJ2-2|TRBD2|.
TGTGCCAGCAGCCTGACTAGCAGGCCGACCGGGGAGCTGTTTTTT
CASSLTSRPTGELFF
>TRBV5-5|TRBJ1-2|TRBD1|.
TGTGCCAGCAGCTTGGAGGGGACAGGGGTATTTTTCGGCTACACCTTC
CASSLEGTGVFFGYTF
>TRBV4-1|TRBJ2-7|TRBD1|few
TGCGCCAGCAGCCAGGCGACAGGGGTCGGCTCCTACGAGCAGTACTTC
CASSQATGVGSYEQYF
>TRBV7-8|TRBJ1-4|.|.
TGTGCCAGCAAGGTCCAGGGAGGGGAAAAACTGTTTTTT
CASKVQGGEKLFF
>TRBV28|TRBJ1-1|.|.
TGTGCCAGCAGCCTTAGTCGGACTGAAGCTTTCTTT
CASSLSRTEAFF
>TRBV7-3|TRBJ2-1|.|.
TGTGCCAGCAGCTCGAGCGCAGGGACTGGTAAGAATGAGCAGTTCTTC
CASSSSAGTGKNEQFF
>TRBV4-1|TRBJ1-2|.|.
TGCGCCAGCAGCCAAGATAAGTCGGGGGACTATGGCTACACCTTC
CASSQDKSGDYGYTF
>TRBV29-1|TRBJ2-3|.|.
TGCAGCGTTGCTGGGGGCCGCACAGATACGCAGTATTTT
CSVAGGRTDTQYF
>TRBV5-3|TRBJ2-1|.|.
TGTGCCAGAAGCTTGGTTCGGGGGGCGCGAAATGAGCAGTTCTTC
CARSLVRGARNEQFF
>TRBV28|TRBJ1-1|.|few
TGTGCCAGCTTCGTGGGGGGGGTGAAGAACACTGAAGCTTTCTTT
CASFVGGVKNTEAFF
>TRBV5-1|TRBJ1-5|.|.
TGCGCCAGCAGCTTGGCCGGGATGAGCAATCAGCCCCAGCATTTT
CASSLAGMSNQPQHF
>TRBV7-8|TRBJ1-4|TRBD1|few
TGTGCCAGCAGCTTAGGACAGGGCGTGAATGAAAAACTGTTTTTT
CASSLGQGVNEKLFF
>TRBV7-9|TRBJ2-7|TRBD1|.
TGTGCCAGCAGCTCAGGACAGGGAACCTACGAGCAGTACTTC
CASSSGQGTYEQYF
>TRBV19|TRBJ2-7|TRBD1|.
TGTGCCAGTAGTAGTGGGACAGGGGAGTCCTACGAGCAGTACTTC
CASSSGTGESYEQYF
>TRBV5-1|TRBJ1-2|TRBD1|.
TGCGCCAGCGGGGCGGGACAGGGGACCTATGGCTACACCTTC
CASGAGQGTYGYTF
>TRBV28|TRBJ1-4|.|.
TGTGCCAGCAGTTTGGGGGGGGCTAATGAAAAACTGTTTTTT
CASSLGGANEKLFF
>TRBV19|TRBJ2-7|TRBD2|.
TGTGCCAGTAGTGGGTCAAGGACTAGCGGTTCCTACGAGCAGTACTTC
CASSGSRTSGSYEQYF
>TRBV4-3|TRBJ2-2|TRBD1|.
TGCGCCAGCAGCCAAGACCCGACAGGGGACGACACCGGGGAGCTGTTTTTT
CASSQDPTGDDTGELFF
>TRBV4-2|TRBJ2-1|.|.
TGTGCCAGCAGCCAAGACTTCGGGAGTTCGTATGAGCAGTTCTTC
CASSQDFGSSYEQFF
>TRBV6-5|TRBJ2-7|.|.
TGTGCCAGCAGGAGAGGCGTCGAGAGCTCCTACGAGCAGTACTTC
CASRRGVESSYEQYF
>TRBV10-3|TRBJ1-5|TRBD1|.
TGTGCCGGCGAACGGGACAGCCGCAATCAGCCCCAGCATTTT
CAGERDSRNQPQHF
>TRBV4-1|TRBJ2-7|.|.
TGCGCCAGCAGCCAAGTAGGACAGTCTTACGAGCAGTACTTC
CASSQVGQSYEQYF
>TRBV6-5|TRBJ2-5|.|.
TGTGCCAGCAGTTACTCGTTCGAGAAGAAAGAGACCCAGTACTTC
CASSYSFEKKETQYF
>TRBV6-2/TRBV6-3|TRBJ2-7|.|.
TGTGCCAGCAGTTACTCGAGGCAGTACGAGCAGTACTTC
CASSYSRQYEQYF
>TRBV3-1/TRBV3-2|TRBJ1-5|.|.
TGTGCCAGCAGCCAAGGGGGGCGAAGCAATCAGCCCCAGCATTTT
CASSQGGRSNQPQHF
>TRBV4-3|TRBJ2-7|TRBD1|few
TGCGCCAGCAGCCAAGTAGGGGACAGCTCCTACGAGCAGTACTTC
CASSQVGDSSYEQYF
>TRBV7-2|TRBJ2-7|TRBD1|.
TGTGCCAGCAGCTTAAACCCCGACAGGGTCAATAGCTCCTACGAGCAGTACTTC
CASSLNPDRVNSSYEQYF
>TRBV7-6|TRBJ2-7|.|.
TGTGCCAGCAGCTTAGGGGAGACGAGGGAAGGCACACTACGAGAGCAGTACTTC
CASSLGETREGTLREQYF
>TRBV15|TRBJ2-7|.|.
TGTGCCACCAGCAGAGACCCCTCGTACGAGCAGTACTTC
CATSRDPSYEQYF
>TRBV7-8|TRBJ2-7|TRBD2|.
TGTGCCAGCAGCCCCATCGGGGGGGCCCAGGGGGAGCAGTACTTC
CASSPIGGAQGEQYF
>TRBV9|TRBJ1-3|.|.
TGTGCCAGCAGCGTAGGGGGCTCTAACTCTGGAAACACCATATATTTT
CASSVGGSNSGNTIYF
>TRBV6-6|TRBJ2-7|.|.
TGTGCCAGCACACCCACGGGTTCCTACGAGCAGTACTTC
CASTPTGSYEQYF
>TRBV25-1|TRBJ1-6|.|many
TGTGCCAGCAGTGACCGGACGGGAGCCCGAAATTCACCCCTCCACTTT
CASSDRTGARNSPLHF
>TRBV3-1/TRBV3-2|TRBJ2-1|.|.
TGTGCCAGCAGCCAAGCTGGCGGAGCCTACAATGAGCAGTTCTTC
CASSQAGGAYNEQFF
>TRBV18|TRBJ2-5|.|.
TGTGCCAGCTCACTCCTCCAAGAGACCCAGTACTTC
CASSLLQETQYF
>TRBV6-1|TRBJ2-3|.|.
TGTGCCAGCAGTGAAAGTCGGGGGGCGATGGGTACGCAGTATTTT
CASSESRGAMGTQYF
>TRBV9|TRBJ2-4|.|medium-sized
TGTGCCAGCAGCGTACATCACACCATGAACATTCAGTACTTC
CASSVHHTMNIQYF
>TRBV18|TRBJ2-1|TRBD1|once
TGTGCCAGCTCACCGGACAGGTATGGGGAGCAGTTCTTC
CASSPDRYGEQFF
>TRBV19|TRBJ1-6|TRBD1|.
TGTGCCAGCCGAGCCTACAGGGGGAATAATTCACCCCTCCACTTT
CASRAYRGNNSPLHF
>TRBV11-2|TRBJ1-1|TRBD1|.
TGTGCCAGCAGCTTACACAGGGGGAACACTGAAGCTTTCTTT
CASSLHRGNTEAFF
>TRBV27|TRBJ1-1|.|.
TGTGCCAGCACCCCCCGACATTCCACTGAAGCTTTCTTT
CASTPRHSTEAFF
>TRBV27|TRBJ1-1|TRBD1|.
TGTGCCAGCAGTTTATCGAACCGACAGGGGATGAACACTGAAGCTTTCTTT
CASSLSNRQGMNTEAFF
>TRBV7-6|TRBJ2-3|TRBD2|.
TGTGCCAGCAGCCAACCTTGGGAGCGGGAAGGGAAAAATACGCAGTATTTT
CASSQPWEREGKNTQYF
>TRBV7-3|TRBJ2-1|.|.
TGTGCCAGCAGCTTAAGCGGAGGGCCGGGGAATGAGCAGTTCTTC
CASSLSGGPGNEQFF
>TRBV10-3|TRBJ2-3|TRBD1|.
TGTGCCATCAGCGGACAGGGGGGCACAGATACGCAGTATTTT
CAISGQGGTDTQYF
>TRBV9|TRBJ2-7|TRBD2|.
TGTGCCAGCAGCGTAGGCGTGACTAGCGGATCAGAGCAGTACTTC
CASSVGVTSGSEQYF
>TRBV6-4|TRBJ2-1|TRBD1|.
TGTGCCAGCAGTGCTACACCGGGACAGGGGGCGAATGAGCAGTTCTTC
CASSATPGQGANEQFF
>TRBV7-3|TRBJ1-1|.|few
TGTGCCAGCAGCGCCCATTTAGACAGGAGGAACACTGAAGCTTTCTTT
CASSAHLDRRNTEAFF
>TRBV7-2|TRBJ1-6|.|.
TGTGCCAGCAGCGTATCTGGGGGGGGGAATTCACCCCTCCACTTT
CASSVSGGGNSPLHF
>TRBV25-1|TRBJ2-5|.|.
TGTGCCAGCAGTGGGACAGGGAGGTCCAGCGGGACTCAAGAGACCCAGTACTTC
CASSGTGRSSGTQETQYF
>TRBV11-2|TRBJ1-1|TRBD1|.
TGTGCCAGCAGGCCGAACAGGGGTAACACTGAAGCTTTCTTT
CASRPNRGNTEAFF
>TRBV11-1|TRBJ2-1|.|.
TGTGCCAGCAGCTTAGCCCCCAGTCCAACCTACAATGAGCAGTTCTTC
CASSLAPSPTYNEQFF
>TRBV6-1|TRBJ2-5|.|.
TGTGCCAGCAGTGAATGGAGTGGGAGGGGGCAAGAGACCCAGTACTTC
CASSEWSGRGQETQYF
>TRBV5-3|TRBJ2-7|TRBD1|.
TGTGCCAGAAGATGCCCCGCAGGGGGCTCCTACGAGCAGTACTTC
CARRCPAGGSYEQYF
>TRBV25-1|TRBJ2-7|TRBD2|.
TGTGCCAGCAGTGAATGGGAGGGGAGGGGCGAGCAGTACTTC
CASSEWEGRGEQYF
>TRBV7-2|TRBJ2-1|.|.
TGTGCCAGCAGCTTAGCGGGGCCGGCGTACAATGAGCAGTTCTTC
CASSLAGPAYNEQFF